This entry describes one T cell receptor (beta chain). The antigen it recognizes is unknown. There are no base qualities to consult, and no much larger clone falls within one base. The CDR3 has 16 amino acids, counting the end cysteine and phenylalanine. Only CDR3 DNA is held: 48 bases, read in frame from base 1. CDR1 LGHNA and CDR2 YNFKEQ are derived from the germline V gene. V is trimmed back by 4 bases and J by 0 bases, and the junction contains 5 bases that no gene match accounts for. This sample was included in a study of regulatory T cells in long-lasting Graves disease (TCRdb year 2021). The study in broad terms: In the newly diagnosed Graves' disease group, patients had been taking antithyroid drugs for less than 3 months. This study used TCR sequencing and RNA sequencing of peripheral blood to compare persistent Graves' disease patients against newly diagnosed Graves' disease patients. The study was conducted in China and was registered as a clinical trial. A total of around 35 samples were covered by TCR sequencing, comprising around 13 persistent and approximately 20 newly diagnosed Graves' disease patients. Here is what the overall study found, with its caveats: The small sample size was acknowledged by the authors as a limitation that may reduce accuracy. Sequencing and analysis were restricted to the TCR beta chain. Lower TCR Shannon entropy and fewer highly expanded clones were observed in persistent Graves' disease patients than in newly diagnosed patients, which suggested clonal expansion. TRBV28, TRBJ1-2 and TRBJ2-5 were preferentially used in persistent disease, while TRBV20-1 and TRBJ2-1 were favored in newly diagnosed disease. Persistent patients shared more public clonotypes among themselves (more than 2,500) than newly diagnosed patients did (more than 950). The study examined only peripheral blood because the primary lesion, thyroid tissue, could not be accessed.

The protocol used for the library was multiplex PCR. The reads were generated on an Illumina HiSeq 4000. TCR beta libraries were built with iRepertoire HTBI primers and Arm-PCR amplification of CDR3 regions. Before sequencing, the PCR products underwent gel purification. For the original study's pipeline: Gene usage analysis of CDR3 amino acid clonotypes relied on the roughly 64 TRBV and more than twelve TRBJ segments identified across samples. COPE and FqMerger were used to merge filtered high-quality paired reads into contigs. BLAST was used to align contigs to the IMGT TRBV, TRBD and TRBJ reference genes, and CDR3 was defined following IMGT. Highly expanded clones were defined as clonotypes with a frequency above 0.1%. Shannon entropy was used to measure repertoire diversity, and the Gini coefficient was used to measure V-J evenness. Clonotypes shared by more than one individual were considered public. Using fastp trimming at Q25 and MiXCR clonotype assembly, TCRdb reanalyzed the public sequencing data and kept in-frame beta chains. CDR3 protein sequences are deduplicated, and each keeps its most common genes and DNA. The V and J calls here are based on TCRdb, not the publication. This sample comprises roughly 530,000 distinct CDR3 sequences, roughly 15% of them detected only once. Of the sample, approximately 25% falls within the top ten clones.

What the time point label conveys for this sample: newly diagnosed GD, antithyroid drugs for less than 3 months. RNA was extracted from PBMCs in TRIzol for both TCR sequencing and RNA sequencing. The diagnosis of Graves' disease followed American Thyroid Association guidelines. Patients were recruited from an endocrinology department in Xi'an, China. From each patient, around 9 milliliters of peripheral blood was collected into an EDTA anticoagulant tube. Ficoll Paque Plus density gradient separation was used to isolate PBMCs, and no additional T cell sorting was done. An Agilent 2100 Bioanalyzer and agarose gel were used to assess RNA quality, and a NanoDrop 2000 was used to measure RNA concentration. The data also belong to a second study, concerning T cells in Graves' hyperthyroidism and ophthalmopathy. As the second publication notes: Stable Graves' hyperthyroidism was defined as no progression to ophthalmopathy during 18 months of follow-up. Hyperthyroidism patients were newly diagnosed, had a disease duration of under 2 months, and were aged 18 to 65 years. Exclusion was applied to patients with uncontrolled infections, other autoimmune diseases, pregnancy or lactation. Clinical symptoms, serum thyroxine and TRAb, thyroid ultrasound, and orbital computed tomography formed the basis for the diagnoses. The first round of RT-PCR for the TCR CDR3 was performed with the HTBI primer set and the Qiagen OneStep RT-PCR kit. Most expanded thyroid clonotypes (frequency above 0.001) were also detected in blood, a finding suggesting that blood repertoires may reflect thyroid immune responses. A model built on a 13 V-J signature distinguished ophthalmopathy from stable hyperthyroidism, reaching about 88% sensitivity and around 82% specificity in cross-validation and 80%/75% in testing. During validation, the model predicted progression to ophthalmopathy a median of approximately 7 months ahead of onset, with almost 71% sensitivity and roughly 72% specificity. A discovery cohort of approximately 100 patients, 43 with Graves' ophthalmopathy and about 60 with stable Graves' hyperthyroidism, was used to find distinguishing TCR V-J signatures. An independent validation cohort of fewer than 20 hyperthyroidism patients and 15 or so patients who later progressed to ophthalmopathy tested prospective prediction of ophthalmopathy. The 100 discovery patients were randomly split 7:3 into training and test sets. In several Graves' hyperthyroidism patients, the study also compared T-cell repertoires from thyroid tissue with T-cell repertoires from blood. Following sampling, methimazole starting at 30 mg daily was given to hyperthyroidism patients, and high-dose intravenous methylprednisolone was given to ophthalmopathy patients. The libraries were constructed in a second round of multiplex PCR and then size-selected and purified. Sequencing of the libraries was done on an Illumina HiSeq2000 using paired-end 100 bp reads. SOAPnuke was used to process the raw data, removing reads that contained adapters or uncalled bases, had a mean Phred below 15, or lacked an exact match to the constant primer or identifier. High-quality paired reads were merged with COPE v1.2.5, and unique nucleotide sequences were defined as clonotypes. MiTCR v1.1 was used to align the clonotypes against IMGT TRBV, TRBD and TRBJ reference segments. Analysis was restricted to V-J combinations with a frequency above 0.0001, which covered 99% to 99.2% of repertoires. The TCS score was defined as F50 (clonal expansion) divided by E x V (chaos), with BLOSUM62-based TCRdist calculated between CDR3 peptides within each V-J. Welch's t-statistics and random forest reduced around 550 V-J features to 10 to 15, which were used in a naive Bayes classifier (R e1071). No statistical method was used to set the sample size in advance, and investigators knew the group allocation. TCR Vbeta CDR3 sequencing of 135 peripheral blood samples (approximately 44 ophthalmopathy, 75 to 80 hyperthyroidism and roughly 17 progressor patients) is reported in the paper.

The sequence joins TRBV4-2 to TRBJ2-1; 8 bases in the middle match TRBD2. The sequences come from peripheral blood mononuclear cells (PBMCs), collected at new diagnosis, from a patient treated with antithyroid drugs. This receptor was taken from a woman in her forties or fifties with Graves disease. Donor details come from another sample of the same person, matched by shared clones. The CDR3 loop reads CASSLSGDPSYNEQFF. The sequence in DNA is TGTGCCAGCAGCCTTAGCGGGGACCCCTCCTACAATGAGCAGTTCTTC.